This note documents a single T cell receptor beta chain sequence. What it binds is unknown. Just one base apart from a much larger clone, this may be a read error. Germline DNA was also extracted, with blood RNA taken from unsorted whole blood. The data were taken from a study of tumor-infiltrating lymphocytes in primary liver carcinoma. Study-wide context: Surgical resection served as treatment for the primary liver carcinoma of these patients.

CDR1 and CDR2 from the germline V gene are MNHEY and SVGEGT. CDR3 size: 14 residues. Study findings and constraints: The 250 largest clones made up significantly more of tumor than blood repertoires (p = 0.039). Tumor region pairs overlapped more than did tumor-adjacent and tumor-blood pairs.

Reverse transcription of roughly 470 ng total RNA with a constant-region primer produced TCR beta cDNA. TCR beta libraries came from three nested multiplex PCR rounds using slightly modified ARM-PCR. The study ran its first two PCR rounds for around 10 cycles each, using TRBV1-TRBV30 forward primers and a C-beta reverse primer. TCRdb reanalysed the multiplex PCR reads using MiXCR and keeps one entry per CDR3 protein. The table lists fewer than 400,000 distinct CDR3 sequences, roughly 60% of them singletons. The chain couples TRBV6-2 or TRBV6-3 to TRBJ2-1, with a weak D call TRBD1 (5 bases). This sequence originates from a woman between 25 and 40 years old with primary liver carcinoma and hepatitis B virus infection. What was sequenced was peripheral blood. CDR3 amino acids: CTSSLGQTYNEQFF. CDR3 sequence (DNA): TGTACCAGCAGTTTAGGACAAACCTACAATGAGCAGTTCTTC.